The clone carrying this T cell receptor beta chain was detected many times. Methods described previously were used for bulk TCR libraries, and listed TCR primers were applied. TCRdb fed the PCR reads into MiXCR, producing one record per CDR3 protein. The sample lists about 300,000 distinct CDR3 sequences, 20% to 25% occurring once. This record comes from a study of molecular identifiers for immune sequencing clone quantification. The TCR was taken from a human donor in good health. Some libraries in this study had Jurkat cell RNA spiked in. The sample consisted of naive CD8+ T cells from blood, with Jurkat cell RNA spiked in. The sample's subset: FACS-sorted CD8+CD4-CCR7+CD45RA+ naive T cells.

The CDR3 is CASLEAWDTEAFF. CDR3 bases: TGTGCCAGCTTAGAGGCGTGGGACACTGAAGCTTTCTTT. The rearrangement uses TRBV6-2 or TRBV6-3 and TRBJ1-1; no reliable D call. Trimming stripped 8 bases from V and 3 bases from J, with 13 bases between. The CDR3 has 13 residues. Germline V lookup: CDR1 MNHEY, CDR2 SVGEGT.